These T cell receptor beta chains were read from a single sample in a study of shared clonotypes between healthy human individuals. The assay was immunoSEQ multiplex PCR, and TCRdb's table has in-frame clones only and misses some. The table has around 1.1 million clones, 70% to 80% seen once. Sequencing was performed on memory CD4+ T cells from PBMCs. The receptors originated from a man in his late teens or twenties in good health. Some clones in this sample may be carry-over from other donors' samples. The CDR3 runs from the conserved cysteine through the conserved F or W. A D gene is named only where the DNA matches it firmly. Size is stated for part of the rows, as once, few or many counts, or as a class when the clone is expanded.

V gene	clone size	J gene	D gene	CDR3 protein	CDR3 DNA
TRBV28	once	TRBJ1-5	NA	CASSLFQTGGNQPQHF	TGTGCCAGCAGTTTATTCCAAACGGGGGGCAATCAGCCCCAGCATTTT
TRBV28	once	TRBJ2-7	TRBD2	CASSPGLAGFSYEQYF	TGTGCCAGCAGTCCTGGACTAGCGGGCTTCTCCTACGAGCAGTACTTC
TRBV28	NA	TRBJ2-7	NA	CASMRGGPSYEQYF	TGTGCCAGCATGCGTGGAGGTCCCTCCTACGAGCAGTACTTC
TRBV28	NA	TRBJ2-6	NA	CASSSTTSGANVLTF	TGTGCCAGCAGTTCTACGACCTCTGGGGCCAACGTCCTGACTTTC
TRBV2	NA	TRBJ2-7	TRBD1	CASATGPYEQYF	TGTGCCAGCGCGACAGGGCCCTACGAGCAGTACTTC
TRBV28	NA	TRBJ2-1	TRBD2	CASSLGTRRGNEQFF	TGTGCCAGCAGTTTAGGGACTAGAAGGGGCAATGAGCAGTTCTTC
TRBV5-4	NA	TRBJ2-1	NA	CASSEDGSGYNEQFF	TGTGCCAGCAGCGAGGACGGGAGTGGGTACAATGAGCAGTTCTTC
TRBV9	once	TRBJ2-1	NA	CASSSDGSSYNEQFF	TGTGCCAGCAGCTCTGACGGTAGCTCCTACAATGAGCAGTTCTTC
TRBV7-2	few	TRBJ2-1	TRBD2	CASSSRGGAGHNEQFF	TGTGCCAGCAGCTCCCGCGGGGGAGCGGGCCACAATGAGCAGTTCTTC
TRBV30	NA	TRBJ2-1	NA	CAWSVREQFF	TGTGCCTGGAGTGTTCGGGAGCAGTTCTTC
TRBV28	NA	TRBJ1-4	NA	CASSEQGASNEKLFF	TGTGCCAGCAGTGAACAAGGGGCGTCTAATGAAAAACTGTTTTTT
TRBV7-7	NA	TRBJ2-2	TRBD2	CASSLLPSGSGTGELFF	TGTGCCAGCAGCTTACTCCCTAGCGGGAGTGGTACCGGGGAGCTGTTTTTT
TRBV6-1	many	TRBJ1-5	TRBD1	CASSGQRQGSVLGNQPQHF	TGTGCCAGCAGTGGCCAGAGACAGGGTAGTGTCCTCGGCAATCAGCCCCAGCATTTT
TRBV5-4	NA	TRBJ1-5	NA	CASSLGGDSNQPQHF	TGTGCCAGCAGCTTGGGGGGAGACAGTAATCAGCCCCAGCATTTT
TRBV7-9	NA	TRBJ2-3	TRBD1	CASDRGADTQYF	TGTGCCAGCGACAGGGGGGCAGATACGCAGTATTTT
TRBV6-1	NA	TRBJ1-2	TRBD1	CASRRQGADYGYTF	TGTGCCAGCAGACGACAGGGGGCCGACTATGGCTACACCTTC
TRBV28	NA	TRBJ2-7	NA	CASKGTPYEQYF	TGTGCCAGCAAGGGTACCCCCTACGAGCAGTACTTC
TRBV28	NA	TRBJ1-2	TRBD1	CASSLGQGRAGYTF	TGTGCCAGCAGTCTCGGACAGGGGCGAGCAGGCTACACCTTC
TRBV4-1	NA	TRBJ1-1	TRBD1	CASSQEVTGDTEAFF	TGCGCCAGCAGTCAAGAGGTGACAGGGGACACTGAAGCTTTCTTT
TRBV28	NA	TRBJ1-1	NA	CASRSPTEAGGGTEAFF	TGTGCCAGCAGGTCCCCGACAGAGGCGGGGGGTGGCACTGAAGCTTTCTTT
TRBV9	many	TRBJ2-7	TRBD2	CASSPLAGGMSSYEQYF	TGTGCCAGCAGCCCACTAGCGGGAGGGATGAGCTCCTACGAGCAGTACTTC
TRBV28	NA	TRBJ2-7	NA	CASMLQGYEQYF	TGTGCCAGCATGTTACAGGGCTACGAGCAGTACTTC
TRBV7-8	NA	TRBJ1-2	NA	CASSSIGQMGGYTF	TGTGCCAGCAGCTCGATCGGACAGATGGGAGGCTACACCTTC
TRBV29-1	NA	TRBJ2-1	NA	CSVGFSYNEQFF	TGCAGCGTAGGTTTTTCCTACAATGAGCAGTTCTTC
TRBV6-1	once	TRBJ2-7	NA	CASSGGGAGNYEQYF	TGTGCCAGCAGTGGGGGCGGGGCAGGGAACTACGAGCAGTACTTC
TRBV29-1	once	TRBJ2-6	NA	CSVEPLGGSGANVLTF	TGCAGCGTCGAGCCTCTAGGGGGCTCTGGGGCCAACGTCCTGACTTTC
TRBV4-3	NA	TRBJ1-3	NA	CASSQEPGTNTIYF	TGCGCCAGCAGCCAAGAGCCGGGGACTAACACCATATATTTT
TRBV27	NA	TRBJ1-5	NA	CASSSYNQPQHF	TGTGCCAGCAGTTCGTACAATCAGCCCCAGCATTTT
TRBV7-2	NA	TRBJ2-2	TRBD2	CASSPGLAGTGELFF	TGTGCCAGCAGCCCCGGACTAGCCGGCACCGGGGAGCTGTTTTTT
TRBV5-1	NA	TRBJ2-5	TRBD1	CASSRGQGGETQYF	TGCGCCAGCAGCCGGGGACAGGGGGGAGAGACCCAGTACTTC
TRBV27	NA	TRBJ2-7	TRBD1	CASSTRQGAPLSYEQYF	TGTGCCAGCAGTACCAGACAGGGGGCGCCGCTCTCCTACGAGCAGTACTTC
TRBV5-4	NA	TRBJ1-2	NA	CASSLEGWSYGYTF	TGTGCCAGCAGCTTGGAAGGTTGGAGTTATGGCTACACCTTC
TRBV28	NA	TRBJ2-7	NA	CASSLYSGAARDEQYF	TGTGCCAGCAGTTTATACTCCGGTGCAGCCAGGGACGAGCAGTACTTC
TRBV10-3	NA	TRBJ2-3	TRBD2	CAISGSLAGLTDTQYF	TGTGCCATCAGTGGAAGCCTAGCGGGACTCACAGATACGCAGTATTTT
TRBV28	NA	TRBJ1-1	NA	CASSIPRANTEAFF	TGTGCCAGCAGTATCCCTAGGGCGAACACTGAAGCTTTCTTT
TRBV9	NA	TRBJ2-5	NA	CASSRGGGSETQYF	TGTGCCAGCAGTCGCGGTGGGGGATCGGAGACCCAGTACTTC